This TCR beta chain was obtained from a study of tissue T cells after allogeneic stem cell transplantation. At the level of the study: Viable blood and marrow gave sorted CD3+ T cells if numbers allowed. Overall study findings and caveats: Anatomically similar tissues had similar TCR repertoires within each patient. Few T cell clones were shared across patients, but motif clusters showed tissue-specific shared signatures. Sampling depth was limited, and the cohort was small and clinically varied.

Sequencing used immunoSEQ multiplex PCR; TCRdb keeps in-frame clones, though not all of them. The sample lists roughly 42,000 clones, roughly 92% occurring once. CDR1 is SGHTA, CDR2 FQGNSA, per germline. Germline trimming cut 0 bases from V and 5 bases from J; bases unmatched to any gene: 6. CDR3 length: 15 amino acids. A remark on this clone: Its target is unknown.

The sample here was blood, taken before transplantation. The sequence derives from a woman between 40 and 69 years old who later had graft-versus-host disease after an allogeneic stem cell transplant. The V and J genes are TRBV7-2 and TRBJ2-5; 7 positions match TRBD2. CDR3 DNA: TGTGCCAGCAGCTTAGCGGCTGCGGGAGCGGAGACCCAGTACTTC. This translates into CASSLAAAGAETQYF. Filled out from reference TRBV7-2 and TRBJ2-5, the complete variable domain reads GAGVSQSPSNKVTEKGKDVELRCDPISGHTALYWYRQSLGQGLEFLIYFQGNSAPDKSGLPSDRFSAERTGGSVSTLTIQRTQQEDSAVYLCASSLAAAGAETQYFGPGTRLLVL.